This T cell receptor (beta chain) was observed in a study of blood T cell repertoires in COVID-19. Across the study: Samples of COVID-19 (acute and convalescent) were obtained from the United States, Italy and Spain. PBMCs, B-cell-depleted T cells, or T cells were the source of the cDNA or gDNA that made up the material.

CDR1 and CDR2 from the germline V gene are ENHRY and SYGVKD. The CDR3 has 12 residues. Trimming stripped 2 bases from V and 7 bases from J, with 8 bases between. Authors' analysis steps: Reference gene primer amplification gave estimated nucleated cell counts. TCRdb keeps only in-frame clones here, not all; method: immunoSEQ multiplex PCR. That table supplies the V and J calls and clone size; D and trimming were determined from the DNA. The sample lists over 90,000 clones, around 87% seen once, with around 20% in the top ten. This clonotype originated in a human donor in a cohort sampled during active COVID-19. Source material: peripheral blood. This chain uses TRBV10-3 with TRBJ1-1; D is unclear. In DNA, the CDR3 is TGTGCCATCAGTGAGGTCCGGGGTGAAGCTTTCTTT. It codes for CAISEVRGEAFF.